This entry concerns a single T cell receptor (beta chain). This clone was recorded once. It lacks a known antigen. Nothing much larger sits one base from this clone, and base qualities are not available. TCR CDR3 regions were amplified from genomic DNA by multiplex PCR using the deep immunoSEQ assay. Extracted genomic DNA from each cell subset was distributed evenly across all wells of several immunoSEQ 96-well plates, and each plate was treated as a replicate. For sorted subsets, around 200 ng genomic DNA, equal to tens of thousands of T cell genomes, was loaded into each replicate PCR. Purified libraries were quantified with a Qubit 3.0 fluorometer, sized on a Bioanalyzer 2100, and re-quantified with the KAPA Library Quantification kit. Every immunoSEQ 96-well plate was sequenced on a dedicated single-read 150-cycle Illumina NextSeq 550 flow cell. The paper's processing steps were these. Because the immunoSEQ output held only junctional sequences and lacked quality scores, the filtering could not match the filtering applied to full-length reads. To assign V/J genes and CDR3, sequences were annotated against IMGT germline references using PyIR, a Python wrapper for IgBLAST v1.9. Any read was removed if the V/J assignment was weak (E-value above 1e-6), the CDR3 was missing, or the read contained stop codons, out-of-frame junctions, or ambiguous translated residues. A V3J clonotype was defined by an identical inferred V gene, J gene, and CDR3 amino acid sequence. The percentage overlap between two repertoires was calculated by dividing the number of shared unique clonotypes by the size of the smaller repertoire. Three approaches were used to assess repertoire richness: RTK rarefaction, the Chao1 estimator, and Recon v2.1 estimates of unobserved clonotypes. Generation probabilities for all TCRbeta clonotypes obtained by the gDNA method from several donors were computed using OLGA. This is the immuneACCESS table as TCRdb keeps it, with only in-frame sequences that have V and J called. A part of the clones is gone; compared with another copy, unresolved V genes explain less than half, and the rest is unexplained. That table supplies the V and J calls and clone size; D and trimming were determined from the DNA. The sample table lists about 1,800,000 clones, roughly 94% of them with a count of one. Of the sample, 1% to 1.5% falls within the top ten clones.

This entry is derived from a study of shared clonotypes between healthy human individuals (dated by TCRdb to about 2020). With respect to the entire study: The cohort included three men and a couple of women between 18 and 49 years of age. To estimate repertoire size and how much clonotype sharing occurs between individuals, the study deeply sequenced the blood TCR repertoires of five healthy adults. Leukapheresis yielded between about 0.85 and 9.5 billion PBMCs per donor. Libraries were prepared and TCR repertoires were sequenced by different laboratories using diverse techniques, in order to increase sequencing depth and limit assay-specific biases. Per donor, three plates each were used for CD4 naive and CD4 memory, two for CD8 naive, and one for CD8 memory. Here is what the overall study found, with its caveats: About 5% of naive CD4, 3.5% of naive CD8, approximately 2% of memory CD4, and about 0.4% of memory CD8 clonotypes were shared across several donors. Incomplete sequencing was indicated by rarefaction of sorted-subset datasets, despite the large sequencing depth. Naive subsets generally had larger estimated clonotype richness than memory subsets. Based on pairwise subsampling, the degree of clonotype sharing among donors was expected to be affected by sequencing depth. Clonotypes shared by all four sorted-subset donors showed higher generation probabilities than non-shared clonotypes. Only blood was sampled, and tissue TCR repertoires likely differ from those in blood. The genetic and exposure-history diversity represented was limited by the small number of donors.

From the cysteine up to the phenylalanine, the CDR3 has a length of 15 residues. Only the CDR3 region is kept as DNA, spanning 45 bases read in frame from base 1. The V and J ends are trimmed by 8 bases and 5 bases, leaving 19 bases between them. As encoded in the germline V gene, CDR1 is MDHEN while CDR2 is SYDVKM. CD8 naive samples consisted of CD45RO-negative cells that were positively selected for CCR7, yielding a CD45RA+CCR7+ population without TemRA cells. The donors were healthy, HIV-negative adults with no recently reported acute infections or vaccinations. Only Caucasian adults living in Nashville, Tennessee, USA were represented among the donors. Blood was collected by leukapheresis, and PBMCs were isolated by Ficoll-Histopaque density gradient centrifugation and then cryopreserved in liquid nitrogen vapor phase. Analytical flow cytometry was used to check the purity and quantity of each magnetically sorted T cell population. From each sorted fraction, genomic DNA was isolated and quantified by UV absorbance on a Nanodrop 2000c.

This sequence uses TRBV28 and TRBJ2-1; possibly the D gene is TRBD1, per 5 matching bases. Sequencing input: naive CD8+ T cells sorted from blood. Sample cell subset or site, as interpreted from the label and publication: CD45RA+CCR7+. The TCR was taken from a man aged 18 to 30 in good health. The bases are TGTGCCAGCCTGGGGCAGGACCCCCCCCACAATGAGCAGTTCTTC. Protein translation: CASLGQDPPHNEQFF.